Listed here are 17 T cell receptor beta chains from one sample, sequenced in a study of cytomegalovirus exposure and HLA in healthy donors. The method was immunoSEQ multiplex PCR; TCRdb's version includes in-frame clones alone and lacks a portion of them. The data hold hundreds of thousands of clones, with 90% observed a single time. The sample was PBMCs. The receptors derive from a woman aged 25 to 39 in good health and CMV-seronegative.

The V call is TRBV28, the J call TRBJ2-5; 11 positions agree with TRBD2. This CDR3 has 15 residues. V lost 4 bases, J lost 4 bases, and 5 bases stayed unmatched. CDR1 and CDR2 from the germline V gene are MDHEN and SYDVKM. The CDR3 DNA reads TGTGCCAGCAGTTCTCAACTAGCGGGAGTAGAGACCCAGTACTTC. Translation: CASSSQLAGVETQYF.

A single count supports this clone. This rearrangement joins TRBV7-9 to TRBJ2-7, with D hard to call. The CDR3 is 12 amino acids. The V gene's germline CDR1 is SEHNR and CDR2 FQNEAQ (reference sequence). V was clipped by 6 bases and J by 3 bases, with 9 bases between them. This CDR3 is CASSWPSYEQYF. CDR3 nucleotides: TGTGCCAGCAGTTGGCCAAGCTACGAGCAGTACTTC.

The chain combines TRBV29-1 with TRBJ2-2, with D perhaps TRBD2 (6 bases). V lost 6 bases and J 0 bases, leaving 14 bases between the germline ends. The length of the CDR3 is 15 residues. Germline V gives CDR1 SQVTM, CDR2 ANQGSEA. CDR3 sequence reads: CSVTAGPANTGELFF. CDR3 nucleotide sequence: TGCAGCGTAACAGCGGGCCCGGCGAACACCGGGGAGCTGTTTTTT.

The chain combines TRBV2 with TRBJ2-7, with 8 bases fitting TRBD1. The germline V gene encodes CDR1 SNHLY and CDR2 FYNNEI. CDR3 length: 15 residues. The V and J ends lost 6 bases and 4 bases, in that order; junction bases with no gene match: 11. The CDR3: CASRSMGQDFYEQYF. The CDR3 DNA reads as TGTGCCAGCAGAAGTATGGGACAGGATTTTTACGAGCAGTACTTC.

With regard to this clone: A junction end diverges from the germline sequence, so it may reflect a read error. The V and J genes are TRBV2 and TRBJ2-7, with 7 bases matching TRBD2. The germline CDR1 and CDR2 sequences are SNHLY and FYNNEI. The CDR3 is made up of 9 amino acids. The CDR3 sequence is CASKTGGHF. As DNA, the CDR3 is TGTGCCAGCAAGACGGGGGGACACTTC.

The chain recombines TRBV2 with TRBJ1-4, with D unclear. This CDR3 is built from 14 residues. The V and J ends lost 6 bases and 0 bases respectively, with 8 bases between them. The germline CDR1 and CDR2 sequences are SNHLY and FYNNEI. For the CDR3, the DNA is TGTGCCAGCAGCTATAAGGCAACTAATGAAAAACTGTTTTTT. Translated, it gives CASSYKATNEKLFF.

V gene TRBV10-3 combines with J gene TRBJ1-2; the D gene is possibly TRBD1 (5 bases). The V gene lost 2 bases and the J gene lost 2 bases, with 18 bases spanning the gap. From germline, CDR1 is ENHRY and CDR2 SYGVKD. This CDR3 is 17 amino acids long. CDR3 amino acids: CAISESGVLQGNYGYTF. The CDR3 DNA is TGTGCCATCAGTGAGAGCGGGGTTCTTCAGGGAAACTATGGCTACACCTTC.

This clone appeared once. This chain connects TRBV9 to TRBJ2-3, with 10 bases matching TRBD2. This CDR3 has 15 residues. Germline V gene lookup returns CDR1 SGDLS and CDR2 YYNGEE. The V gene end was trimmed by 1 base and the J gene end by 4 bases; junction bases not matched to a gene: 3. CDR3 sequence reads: CASSVYTSGADTQYF. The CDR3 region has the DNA TGTGCCAGCAGCGTATATACTAGCGGGGCAGATACGCAGTATTTT.

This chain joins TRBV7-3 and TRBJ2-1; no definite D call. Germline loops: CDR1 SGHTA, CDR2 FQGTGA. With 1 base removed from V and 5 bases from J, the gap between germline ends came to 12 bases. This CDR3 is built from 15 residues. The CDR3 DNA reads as TGTGCCAGCAGCTTAATGTCCGGGTACGACAATGAGCAGTTCTTC. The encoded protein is CASSLMSGYDNEQFF.

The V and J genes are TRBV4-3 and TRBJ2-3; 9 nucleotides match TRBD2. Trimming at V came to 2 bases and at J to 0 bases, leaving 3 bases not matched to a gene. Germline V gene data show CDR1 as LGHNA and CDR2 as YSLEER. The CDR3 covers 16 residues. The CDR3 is CASSQNSGGSTDTQYF. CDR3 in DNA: TGCGCCAGCAGCCAAAATAGCGGGGGCAGCACAGATACGCAGTATTTT.

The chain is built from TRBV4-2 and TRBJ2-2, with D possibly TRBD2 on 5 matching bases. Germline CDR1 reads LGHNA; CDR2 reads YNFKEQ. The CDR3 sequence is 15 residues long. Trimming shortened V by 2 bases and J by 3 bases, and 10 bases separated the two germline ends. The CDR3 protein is CASSQRTGDTGELFF. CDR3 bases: TGTGCCAGCAGCCAAAGGACCGGGGACACCGGGGAGCTGTTTTTT.

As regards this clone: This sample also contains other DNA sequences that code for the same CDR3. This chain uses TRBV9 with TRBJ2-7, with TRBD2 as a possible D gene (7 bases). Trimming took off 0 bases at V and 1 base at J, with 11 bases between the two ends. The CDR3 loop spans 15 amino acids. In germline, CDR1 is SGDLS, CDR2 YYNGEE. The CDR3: CASSVAGGRSYEQYF. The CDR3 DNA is TGTGCCAGCAGCGTAGCGGGGGGCAGGTCCTACGAGCAGTACTTC.

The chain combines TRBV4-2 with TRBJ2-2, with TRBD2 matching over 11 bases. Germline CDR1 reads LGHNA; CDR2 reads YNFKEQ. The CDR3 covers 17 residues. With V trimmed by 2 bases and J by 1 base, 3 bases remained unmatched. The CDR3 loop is CASSQPGLAGNTGELFF. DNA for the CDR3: TGTGCCAGCAGCCAACCCGGACTAGCGGGGAACACCGGGGAGCTGTTTTTT.

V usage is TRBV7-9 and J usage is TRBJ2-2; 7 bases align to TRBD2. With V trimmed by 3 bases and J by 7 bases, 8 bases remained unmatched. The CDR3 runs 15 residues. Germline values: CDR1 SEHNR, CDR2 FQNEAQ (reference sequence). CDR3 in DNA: TGTGCCAGCAGCTTTGGGGGGGACGCACACGGGGAGCTGTTTTTT. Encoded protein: CASSFGGDAHGELFF.

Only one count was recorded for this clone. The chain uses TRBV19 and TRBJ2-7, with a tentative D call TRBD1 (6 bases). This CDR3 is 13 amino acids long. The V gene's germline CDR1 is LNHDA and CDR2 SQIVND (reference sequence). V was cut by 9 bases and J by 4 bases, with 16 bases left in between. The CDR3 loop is CASRDRQGYEQYF. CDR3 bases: TGTGCCAGCAGAGACAGGCAAGGGTACGAGCAGTACTTC.

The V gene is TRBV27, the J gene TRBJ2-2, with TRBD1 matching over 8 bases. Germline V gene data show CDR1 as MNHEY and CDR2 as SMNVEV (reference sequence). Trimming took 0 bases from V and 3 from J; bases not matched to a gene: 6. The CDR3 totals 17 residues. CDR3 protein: CASSLSERQGYTGELFF. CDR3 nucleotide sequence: TGTGCCAGCAGTTTATCGGAGAGACAGGGGTACACCGGGGAGCTGTTTTTT.

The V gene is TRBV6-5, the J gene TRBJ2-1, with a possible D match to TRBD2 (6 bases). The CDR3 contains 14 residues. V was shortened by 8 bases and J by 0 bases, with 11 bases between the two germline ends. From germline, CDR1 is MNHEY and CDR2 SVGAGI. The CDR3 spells CASHLGGSYNEQFF. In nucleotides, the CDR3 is TGTGCCAGCCACTTGGGGGGCTCCTACAATGAGCAGTTCTTC.